This record concerns one T cell receptor beta chain sequence. The antigen is unknown. These data belong to a study of cytomegalovirus exposure and HLA in healthy donors. Study-wide results and caveats: Later work associated 16,951 TCR beta sequences with HLA alleles at 0.05 false discovery rate. In a later analysis, productive TCRs from donors in an Asian-associated ancestry cluster reportedly carried fewer N-insertions than the cohort mean. In terms of immune exposure information, only CMV serostatus was available.

Germline CDR1 SGHAT, CDR2 FQNNGV. The CDR3 length is 14 residues. V dropped 3 bases and J dropped 0 bases, with 6 bases sitting between them. The PCR made use of 60 Vbeta and 13 Jbeta primers. The method was immunoSEQ multiplex PCR; TCRdb's version includes in-frame clones alone and lacks a portion of them. The data hold roughly 180,000 clones, with about 85% observed a single time. What was sequenced was PBMCs. The gene calls are TRBV11-2 and TRBJ1-3; no clear D gene. This clonotype was sampled from a girl aged 10 to 17 in good health and CMV-seropositive. CDR3 nucleotide sequence: TGTGCCAGCAGCTTCGTTAGCTCTGGAAACACCATATATTTT. Translating it yields CASSFVSSGNTIYF.